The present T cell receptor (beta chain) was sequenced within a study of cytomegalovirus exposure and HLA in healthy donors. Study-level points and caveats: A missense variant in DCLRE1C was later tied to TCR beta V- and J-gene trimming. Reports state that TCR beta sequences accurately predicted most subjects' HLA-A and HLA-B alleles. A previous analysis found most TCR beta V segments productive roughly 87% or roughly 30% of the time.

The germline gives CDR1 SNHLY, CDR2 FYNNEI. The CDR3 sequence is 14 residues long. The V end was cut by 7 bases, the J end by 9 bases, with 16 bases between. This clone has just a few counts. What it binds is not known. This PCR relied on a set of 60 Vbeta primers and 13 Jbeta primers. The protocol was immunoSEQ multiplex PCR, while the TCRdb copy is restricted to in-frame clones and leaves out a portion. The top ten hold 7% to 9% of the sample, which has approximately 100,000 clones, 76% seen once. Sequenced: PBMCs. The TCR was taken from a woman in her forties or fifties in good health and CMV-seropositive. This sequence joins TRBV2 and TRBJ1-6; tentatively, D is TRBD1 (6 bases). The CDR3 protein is CASIGTRTVSPLHF. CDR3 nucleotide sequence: TGTGCCAGCATCGGGACAAGGACGGTTTCACCCCTCCACTTT.